Listed below are T cell receptor beta chains from one sample, sequenced in a study of Ad26.COV2.S vaccination and SARS-CoV-2 variants. Measured with immunoSEQ multiplex PCR; TCRdb has only the in-frame clones, and not every one. The repertoire has around 300,000 clones, roughly 90% of them found once; the top ten carry approximately 5%. This material consisted of peripheral blood, taken in a trial of Ad26.COV2.S vaccine versus placebo. All receptors come from a person between 18 and 65 years old who received the Ad26.COV2.S COVID-19 vaccine or a placebo. CDR3s include the opening cysteine and the closing phenylalanine or tryptophan. D genes are given only for firm matches. Where a row states a size, it is once, few, many or the class of an expanded clone; other rows omit it.

D gene	clone size	V gene	J gene	CDR3 protein	CDR3 DNA
-	-	TRBV3-1/TRBV3-2	TRBJ2-5	CASSPPGRGTQYF	TGTGCCAGCAGCCCTCCGGGCCGTGGGACCCAGTACTTC
-	-	TRBV6-2/TRBV6-3	TRBJ1-5	CASSRDGVSNQPQHF	TGTGCCAGCAGCAGGGACGGAGTTAGCAATCAGCCCCAGCATTTT
TRBD2	-	TRBV3-1/TRBV3-2	TRBJ2-3	CASSQSRRGGDTQYF	TGTGCCAGCAGCCAAAGCCGGCGGGGGGGAGATACGCAGTATTTT
-	-	TRBV28	TRBJ1-2	CASFFGLLPNGYTF	TGTGCCAGCTTCTTCGGGCTTTTACCGAATGGCTACACCTTC
TRBD1	-	TRBV6-4	TRBJ1-5	CASSDPGGATTQPQHF	TGTGCCAGCAGTGACCCAGGGGGCGCGACGACCCAGCCCCAGCATTTT
-	-	TRBV19	TRBJ2-5	CASSQELEETQYF	TGTGCCAGTAGTCAAGAGCTGGAGGAGACCCAGTACTTC
TRBD1	once	TRBV27	TRBJ1-6	CASSLLDRGLSPLHF	TGTGCCAGCAGTTTACTCGACAGGGGGCTTTCACCCCTCCACTTT
-	-	TRBV11-3	TRBJ2-2	CASSLNTGELFF	TGTGCCAGCAGCTTAAACACCGGGGAGCTGTTTTTT
-	-	TRBV28	TRBJ2-1	CASKRAGNSYNEQFF	TGTGCCAGCAAAAGGGCAGGGAATTCCTACAATGAGCAGTTCTTC
TRBD1	-	TRBV10-3	TRBJ2-3	CAISPSGTGRQIDTQYF	TGTGCCATCAGCCCAAGTGGGACAGGGCGTCAAATTGATACGCAGTATTTT
TRBD1	once	TRBV9	TRBJ2-1	CASSQTRGHYNEQFF	TGTGCCAGCAGTCAGACCAGGGGGCACTACAATGAGCAGTTCTTC
-	-	TRBV2	TRBJ1-5	CASSEDGNQPQHF	TGTGCCAGCAGTGAAGACGGTAATCAGCCCCAGCATTTT
-	-	TRBV10-1	TRBJ1-1	CASSDWGNTEAFF	TGCGCCAGCAGTGATTGGGGGAACACTGAAGCTTTCTTT
-	once	TRBV4-3	TRBJ1-6	CASSQDAAGNSPLHF	TGCGCCAGCAGCCAAGATGCGGCAGGGAATTCACCCCTCCACTTT
TRBD1	-	TRBV5-1	TRBJ2-7	CASSLDAGTAYEQYF	TGCGCCAGCAGCTTGGACGCCGGGACAGCCTACGAGCAGTACTTC
-	-	TRBV10-2	TRBJ2-5	CASSESSKETQYF	TGCGCCAGCAGTGAGTCAAGTAAAGAGACCCAGTACTTC
TRBD1	-	TRBV2	TRBJ1-3	CASSAGTGSGNTIYF	TGTGCCAGCAGTGCCGGGACAGGGTCTGGAAACACCATATATTTT
TRBD2	-	TRBV5-4	TRBJ2-5	CASSLRTSGGQETQYF	TGTGCCAGCAGCCTCCGGACTAGCGGGGGTCAAGAGACCCAGTACTTC
TRBD1	-	TRBV7-9	TRBJ1-2	CASSFGTAGGYGYTF	TGTGCCAGCAGCTTCGGGACAGCGGGTGGGTATGGCTACACCTTC
-	-	TRBV30	TRBJ1-5	CAWSVRDQPQHF	TGTGCCTGGAGTGTACGGGATCAGCCCCAGCATTTT
TRBD1	once	TRBV9	TRBJ1-3	CASSETGAGNTIYF	TGTGCCAGCAGCGAGACAGGGGCTGGAAACACCATATATTTT
TRBD1	-	TRBV3-1/TRBV3-2	TRBJ1-1	CASSLRQGKAFF	TGTGCCAGCAGCCTAAGACAGGGGAAAGCTTTCTTT
-	few	TRBV3-1/TRBV3-2	TRBJ2-1	CASSQDVSLGVDEQFF	TGTGCCAGCAGCCAAGATGTTAGTTTGGGGGTCGATGAGCAGTTCTTC
TRBD2	-	TRBV4-3	TRBJ2-7	CASSQRSGGLYEQYF	TGCGCCAGCAGCCAACGTAGCGGGGGGCTCTACGAGCAGTACTTC
-	-	TRBV11-2	TRBJ2-4	CASSPRGGRDIQYF	TGTGCCAGCAGCCCCAGGGGGGGTCGGGACATTCAGTACTTC
-	-	TRBV18	TRBJ2-1	CASSWDPYNEQFF	TGTGCCAGCTCATGGGACCCGTACAATGAGCAGTTCTTC
-	-	TRBV4-1	TRBJ2-3	CASSQTILATSTDTQYF	TGCGCCAGCAGCCAGACCATTCTAGCGACTAGCACAGATACGCAGTATTTT
-	-	TRBV6-2/TRBV6-3	TRBJ2-7	CASSYSTVYEQYF	TGTGCCAGCAGTTACTCGACGGTCTACGAGCAGTACTTC
-	-	TRBV18	TRBJ2-7	CASFSLNQGRDEQYF	TGTGCCAGCTTCTCCCTGAACCAGGGGAGAGACGAGCAGTACTTC